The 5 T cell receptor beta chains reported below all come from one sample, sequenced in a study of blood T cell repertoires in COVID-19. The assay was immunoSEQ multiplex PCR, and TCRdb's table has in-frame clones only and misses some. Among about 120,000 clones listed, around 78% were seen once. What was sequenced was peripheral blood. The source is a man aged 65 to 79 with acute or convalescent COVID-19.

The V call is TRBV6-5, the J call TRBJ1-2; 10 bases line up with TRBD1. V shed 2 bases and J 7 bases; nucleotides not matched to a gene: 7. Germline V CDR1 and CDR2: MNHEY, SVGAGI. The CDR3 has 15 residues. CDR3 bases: TGTGCCAGCAGTTACCGAGAGACAGGGGGCTTTGGCTACACCTTC. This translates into CASSYRETGGFGYTF.

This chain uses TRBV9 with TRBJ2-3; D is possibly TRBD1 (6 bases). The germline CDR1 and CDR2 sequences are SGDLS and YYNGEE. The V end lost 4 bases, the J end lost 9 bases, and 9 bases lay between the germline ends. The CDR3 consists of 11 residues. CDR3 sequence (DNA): TGTGCCAGCAGCCTCCAGGGGACGCAGTATTTT. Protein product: CASSLQGTQYF.

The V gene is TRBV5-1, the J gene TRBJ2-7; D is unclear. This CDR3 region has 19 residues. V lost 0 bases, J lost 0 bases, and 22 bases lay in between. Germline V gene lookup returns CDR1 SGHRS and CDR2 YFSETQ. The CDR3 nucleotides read TGCGCCAGCAGCTTGGCTATCCCCCGAACCGTTCGAGGCTCCTACGAGCAGTACTTC. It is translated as CASSLAIPRTVRGSYEQYF.

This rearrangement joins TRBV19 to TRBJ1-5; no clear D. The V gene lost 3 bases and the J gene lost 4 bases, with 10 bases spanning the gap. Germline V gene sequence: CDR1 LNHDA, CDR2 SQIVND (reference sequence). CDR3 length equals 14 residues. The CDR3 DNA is TGTGCCAGTAGTATGAGGGATTGGAATCAGCCCCAGCATTTT. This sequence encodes CASSMRDWNQPQHF.

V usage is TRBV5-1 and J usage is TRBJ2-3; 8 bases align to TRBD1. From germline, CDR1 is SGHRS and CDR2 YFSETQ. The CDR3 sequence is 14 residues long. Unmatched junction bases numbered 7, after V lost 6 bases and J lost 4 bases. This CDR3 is CASTSTGEADTQYF. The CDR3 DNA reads TGCGCCAGCACCTCGACAGGGGAAGCAGATACGCAGTATTTT.